This TCR beta chain was obtained from a study of shared clonotypes between healthy human individuals. On the study more broadly: CD4 naive and memory got three plates each, CD8 naive two, CD8 memory one.

Note on this clone: Its antigen is unknown.

Study-level results: Clonotype sharing among donors was thought likely to change with sequencing depth. There were few donors, and this limited the genetic and exposure-history diversity represented.

Deep was the level at which the assay was run. Produced via immunoSEQ multiplex PCR; TCRdb's table is partial and in-frame only. Here the sample spans approximately 1,500,000 clones, roughly 95% being singletons. The V end lost 4 bases, the J end lost 1 base, and 8 bases lay between the germline ends. The V gene's germline CDR1 is SGHRS and CDR2 YFSETQ. The CDR3 contains 13 residues. The TCR comes from a man in his thirties or forties in good health. Sequenced input: naive CD4+ T cells sorted from blood. The subset is: CD45RA+ positively selected. The chain joins TRBV5-1 to TRBJ2-5; D is tentatively TRBD1 or TRBD2 (5 bases each). Written as DNA, the CDR3 is TGCGCCAGCAGCATGGGGGTCCAAGAGACCCAGTACTTC. This gives the protein CASSMGVQETQYF.